The TCR beta chain described here comes from a study of OX40 agonist ivuxolimab in advanced cancers. Across the whole study: Hepatocellular carcinoma, melanoma, renal cell or head and neck cancer was diagnosed in the dose-escalation patients. Broader study findings: Expanded clones tended on average to be more numerous among CD8+ T cells than CD4+. Antigens targeted by the expanded peripheral T cells were not determined. At doses 0.1 to 3.0 mg/kg, CD4+ and CD8+ clones expanded.

Germline V CDR1 and CDR2: ENHRY, SYGVKD. This CDR3 is 15 amino acids long. V dropped 4 bases and J dropped 3 bases, with 16 bases sitting between them. This table comes from immunoSEQ multiplex PCR, and its TCRdb copy is limited to in-frame clones, with some not included. The sample has 150,000 to 190,000 clones, 85% to 95% seen once. On this clone: As yet, its antigen is unknown.

The gene calls are TRBV10-3 and TRBJ2-7, with D perhaps assigned TRBD1 or TRBD2 (5 bases each). The sequence derives from an adult with an advanced solid tumor such as melanoma, head and neck, liver or kidney cancer. The source material was CD4+ or CD8+ T cells sorted from blood, sampled in a trial of the OX40 agonist ivuxolimab. The CDR3 here is CAISGGSVSDYEQYF. In nucleotides, the CDR3 is TGTGCCATCAGTGGGGGGTCTGTCTCGGACTACGAGCAGTACTTC.